The rows below give T cell receptor beta chains drawn from one sample of a study of chemoradiotherapy in HPV16-positive cancers. The data were produced by immunoSEQ multiplex PCR, yet TCRdb's version contains in-frame clones alone and is incomplete. The sample has tens of thousands of clones, approximately 88% seen once. The sequences come from blood, collected from a patient who underwent chemoradiotherapy. The receptors originated from a human donor with HPV-associated anogenital cancer. Each CDR3 is given with its conserved first and last residue. Each record gives: J gene, CDR3 length, clone size, D gene, V gene, CDR3 protein, CDR3 DNA. D genes are given only for firm matches. Some rows mark clone size as missing; the rest say once, few, many or name a class of expanded clone.

TRBJ2-3 17 - - TRBV9 CASSVAGGHPGTDTQYF TGTGCCAGCAGCGTAGCGGGGGGCCACCCTGGCACAGATACGCAGTATTTT
TRBJ2-5 14 - - TRBV5-4 CASSAWILQETQYF TGTGCCAGCAGCGCCTGGATACTCCAAGAGACCCAGTACTTC
TRBJ2-3 15 - - TRBV5-4 CASSRKTGSTDTQYF TGTGCCAGCAGCCGTAAGACAGGTAGTACAGATACGCAGTATTTT
TRBJ2-5 15 - - TRBV5-1 CASSLDSKSRETQYF TGCGCCAGCAGCTTGGACTCCAAGAGTCGAGAGACCCAGTACTTC
TRBJ1-1 12 - - TRBV10-3 CAIGPSPGEAFF TGTGCCATTGGACCCTCGCCGGGAGAAGCTTTCTTT
TRBJ1-2 14 - - TRBV2 CASSLDPRGYGYTF TGTGCCAGCAGCCTGGACCCAAGGGGTTATGGCTACACCTTC
TRBJ2-1 14 - - TRBV5-1 CASSSTTVYNEQFF TGCGCCAGCAGCTCAACGACGGTCTACAATGAGCAGTTCTTC
TRBJ2-4 18 - TRBD2 TRBV5-6 CASSSTSGGYLAKNIQYF TGTGCCAGCAGCTCTACTAGCGGGGGGTACCTAGCCAAAAACATTCAGTACTTC
TRBJ1-1 16 - - TRBV9 CASSARDAYLNTEAFF TGTGCCAGCAGCGCCCGGGACGCCTACTTGAACACTGAAGCTTTCTTT
TRBJ1-5 15 - - TRBV27 CASSPLGGGNQPQHF TGTGCCAGCAGTCCTTTAGGGGGAGGCAATCAGCCCCAGCATTTT
TRBJ1-1 13 once - TRBV7-7 CASSLRGDTEAFF TGTGCCAGCAGCTTAAGGGGGGACACTGAAGCTTTCTTT
TRBJ2-2 14 - TRBD1 TRBV18 CASSPLKEGGKLFF TGTGCCAGCTCACCACTAAAGGAAGGGGGCAAGCTGTTTTTT
TRBJ2-2 13 once - TRBV18 CASSPGNTGELFF TGTGCCAGCTCACCAGGGAACACCGGGGAGCTGTTTTTT
TRBJ2-1 13 - - TRBV12-5 CASGLDLAFRQFF TGTGCTAGTGGTTTGGACCTAGCGTTCCGGCAGTTCTTC
TRBJ1-5 14 - - TRBV5-1 CASSLNPGDQPQHF TGCGCCAGCAGCTTGAATCCGGGGGATCAGCCCCAGCATTTT
TRBJ1-2 15 few TRBD1 TRBV4-2 CASSQIGTGAYGYTF TGTGCCAGCAGCCAAATAGGGACAGGGGCTTATGGCTACACCTTC
TRBJ1-4 12 - - TRBV5-4 CASSFQGKKLFF TGTGCCAGCAGCTTCCAGGGGAAAAAACTGTTTTTT
TRBJ2-6 16 - - TRBV5-1 CASSPKRGAGANVLTF TGCGCCAGCAGCCCAAAGAGGGGGGCTGGGGCCAACGTCCTGACTTTC
TRBJ1-1 15 - - TRBV18 CASSPPERFGTEAFF TGTGCCAGCTCACCACCGGAACGGTTTGGGACTGAAGCTTTCTTT
TRBJ2-4 15 - TRBD1 TRBV2 CASSSPGTALNIQYF TGTGCCAGCAGTTCCCCCGGGACAGCCTTAAACATTCAGTACTTC
TRBJ2-1 14 - TRBD1 TRBV7-6 CASSPGTGGHEQFF TGTGCCAGCAGCCCCGGGACAGGTGGCCATGAGCAGTTCTTC
TRBJ1-2 14 once - TRBV7-9 CASSLIGVNYGYTF TGTGCCAGCAGCTTAATCGGGGTTAACTATGGCTACACCTTC
TRBJ1-1 14 - - TRBV30 CAWSLIAWNTEAFF TGTGCCTGGAGCCTTATCGCATGGAACACTGAAGCTTTCTTT
TRBJ2-1 14 - - TRBV2 CASSESVSYNEQFF TGTGCCAGCAGTGAGTCAGTCTCCTACAATGAGCAGTTCTTC
TRBJ2-5 12 - - TRBV4-1 CASSQVSETQYF TGCGCCAGCAGCCAAGTTTCAGAGACCCAGTACTTC
TRBJ2-7 14 - TRBD1 TRBV27 CASSSQTGGYEQYF TGTGCCAGCAGTTCCCAGACAGGGGGCTACGAGCAGTACTTC
TRBJ1-6 14 few TRBD1 TRBV5-6 CASSSGGADSPLHF TGTGCCAGCAGCTCAGGGGGCGCCGATTCACCCCTCCACTTT
TRBJ2-1 17 - TRBD1 TRBV5-8 CASSLVGRDRLGDEQFF TGTGCCAGCAGCTTGGTTGGCCGGGACAGGCTCGGGGATGAGCAGTTCTTC
TRBJ1-6 14 - - TRBV30 CAWNTGTRYSPLHF TGTGCCTGGAATACCGGGACCAGGTATTCACCCCTCCACTTT
TRBJ1-1 15 - TRBD1 TRBV6-6 CASSYFATRTGGAFF TGTGCCAGCAGTTACTTCGCCACTCGGACAGGCGGAGCTTTCTTT
TRBJ2-1 15 - TRBD2 TRBV11-2 CASSSGLAGNNEQFF TGTGCCAGCAGCTCCGGACTAGCGGGGAACAATGAGCAGTTCTTC
TRBJ2-2 14 - TRBD1 TRBV19 CASSWDSITGELFF TGTGCCAGTAGTTGGGACAGCATCACCGGGGAGCTGTTTTTT
TRBJ1-1 13 - - TRBV5-1 CASSWDANTEAFF TGCGCCAGCAGCTGGGACGCGAACACTGAAGCTTTCTTT
TRBJ2-3 13 - - TRBV6-5 CASSSTSTDTQYF TGTGCCAGCAGCTCGACTAGCACAGATACGCAGTATTTT
TRBJ1-2 15 - - TRBV7-9 CASSLTEVSHYGYTF TGTGCCAGCAGCCTCACGGAGGTTTCGCACTATGGCTACACCTTC
TRBJ1-5 15 once - TRBV6-1 CASSENEGGNQPQHF TGTGCCAGCAGTGAAAATGAGGGTGGCAATCAGCCCCAGCATTTT
TRBJ2-7 11 - - TRBV30 CAWTGGREQYF TGTGCCTGGACAGGGGGGAGGGAGCAGTACTTC
TRBJ1-2 13 - - TRBV6-1 CASSENWAGGYTF TGTGCCAGCAGTGAAAACTGGGCGGGAGGCTACACCTTC
TRBJ2-1 14 few - TRBV6-1 CASSEGTASSEQFF TGTGCCAGCAGTGAAGGGACAGCTAGTAGTGAGCAGTTCTTC
TRBJ1-2 14 few TRBD1 TRBV28 CASSPADRVYGYTF TGTGCCAGCAGTCCCGCCGACAGGGTATATGGCTACACCTTC
TRBJ2-3 17 - TRBD2 TRBV7-2 CASSLAISGASTDTQYF TGTGCCAGCAGCTTGGCGATTAGCGGGGCTAGCACAGATACGCAGTATTTT
TRBJ2-7 15 - TRBD2 TRBV6-5 CASSYSTSGAYEQYF TGTGCCAGCAGTTACTCGACTAGCGGGGCCTACGAGCAGTACTTC
TRBJ1-2 12 - - TRBV2 CASKGSTYGYTF TGTGCCAGCAAGGGTTCAACTTATGGCTACACCTTC
TRBJ1-6 17 - - TRBV5-5 CASSVGWGGTYNSPLHF TGTGCCAGCAGCGTCGGGTGGGGGGGCACCTATAATTCACCCCTCCACTTT
TRBJ1-2 11 - - TRBV20-1 CSAGEGYGYTF TGCAGTGCAGGGGAAGGGTATGGCTACACCTTC
TRBJ2-3 17 - TRBD1 TRBV19 CASSITGQGTSTDTQYF TGTGCCAGTAGTATCACTGGACAGGGAACCAGCACAGATACGCAGTATTTT
TRBJ2-2 13 - - TRBV2 CASTPRGTGELFF TGTGCCAGCACCCCCAGGGGAACCGGGGAGCTGTTTTTT
TRBJ2-2 15 - - TRBV2 CASSVGSAQTGELFF TGTGCCAGCAGTGTAGGCAGCGCCCAGACCGGGGAGCTGTTTTTT
TRBJ2-3 15 - - TRBV6-6 CACQTWGPSTDTQYF TGTGCGTGTCAAACGTGGGGGCCCAGCACAGATACGCAGTATTTT
TRBJ2-5 13 - - TRBV6-6 CASSPHARETQYF TGTGCCAGCAGTCCGCACGCCCGGGAGACCCAGTACTTC